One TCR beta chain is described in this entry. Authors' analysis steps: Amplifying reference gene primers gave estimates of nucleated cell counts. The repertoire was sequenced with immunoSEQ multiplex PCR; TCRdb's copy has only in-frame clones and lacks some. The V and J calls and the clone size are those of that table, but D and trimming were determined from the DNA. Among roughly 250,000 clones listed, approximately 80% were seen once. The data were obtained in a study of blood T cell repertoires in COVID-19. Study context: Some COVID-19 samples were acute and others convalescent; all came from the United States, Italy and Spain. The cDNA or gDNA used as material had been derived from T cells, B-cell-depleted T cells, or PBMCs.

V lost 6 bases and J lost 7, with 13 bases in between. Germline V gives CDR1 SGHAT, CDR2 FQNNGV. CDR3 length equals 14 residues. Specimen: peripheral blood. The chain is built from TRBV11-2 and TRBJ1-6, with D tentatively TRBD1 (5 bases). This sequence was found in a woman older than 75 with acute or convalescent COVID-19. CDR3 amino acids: CASRQEILNSPLHF. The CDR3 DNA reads TGTGCCAGCAGACAGGAGATTTTAAATTCACCCCTCCACTTT.